The 21 T cell receptor beta chains listed next were all sequenced from one sample in a study of shared clonotypes between healthy human individuals. The table came from immunoSEQ multiplex PCR; TCRdb's copy has only in-frame clones and leaves some out. Of millions of clones in the sample, about 92% were seen once. The naive CD8 subset, CD45RO-negative cells positively selected for CCR7, excluded terminally differentiated effector memory CD45RA+ cells. The sample was naive CD8+ T cells from PBMCs. The receptors originated from a man aged 18 to 29 in good health. Some clones in this sample may be carry-over from other donors' samples.

The chain links TRBV19 to TRBJ2-7; 9 nucleotides match TRBD1. This CDR3 contains 13 residues. Germline trimming cut 7 bases from V and 5 bases from J; bases unmatched to any gene: 6. Germline V gene sequence: CDR1 LNHDA, CDR2 SQIVND (reference sequence). The CDR3 DNA sequence: TGTGCCAGTACTCTAACAGGGGGCAACGAGCAGTACTTC. It is translated as CASTLTGGNEQYF.

With regard to this clone: This same CDR3 is encoded by further DNA sequences in the sample. The rearrangement joins TRBV9 to TRBJ1-2; tentative D call: TRBD1 (5 bases). There are 14 residues in the CDR3. Germline V gives CDR1 SGDLS, CDR2 YYNGEE. The V and J ends lost 6 bases and 3 bases respectively, with 15 bases between them. The CDR3 sequence is CASTPGGADYGYTF. The DNA of the CDR3 is TGTGCCAGCACCCCGGGGGGAGCAGACTATGGCTACACCTTC.

The chain is built from TRBV7-6 and TRBJ2-1; TRBD2 agrees at 15 bases. Unmatched junction bases numbered 8, after V lost 3 bases and J lost 2 bases. The germline V gene encodes CDR1 SGHVS and CDR2 FNYEAQ. The CDR3 loop spans 19 amino acids. This CDR3 is CASSLKTGLAGGAYNEQFF. As DNA, the CDR3 is TGTGCCAGCAGCTTGAAGACAGGACTAGCGGGAGGGGCCTACAATGAGCAGTTCTTC.

J is TRBJ2-5 and V is TRBV15; possible D gene TRBD1, 6 bases. Germline-derived CDR1 and CDR2 are LNHNV and YYDKDF (reference sequence). The CDR3 runs 14 residues. Trimming took 3 bases from V and 1 from J, leaving 9 bases between them. CDR3 DNA: TGTGCCACCAGCAGCCTAGGGGGCCAAGAGACCCAGTACTTC. This encodes CATSSLGGQETQYF.

This clone appeared a single time. This sample includes further DNA sequences coding for the same CDR3. The rearrangement links TRBV29-1 to TRBJ2-7; 7 nucleotides align to TRBD1. The CDR3 has 12 residues. CDR1 is SQVTM, CDR2 ANQGSEA, per germline. V shed 6 bases, J shed 3 bases, and the junction held 5 bases outside the gene matches. CDR3 nucleotides: TGCAGCGTAAGACAGGGTAACTACGAGCAGTACTTC. Translated, it gives CSVRQGNYEQYF.

As for this clone: This CDR3 is also generated by other DNA sequences in the sample. The gene calls are TRBV11-2 and TRBJ2-7; no definite D call. V lost 1 base and J 3 bases, leaving 7 bases between the germline ends. Germline CDR1 and CDR2: SGHAT and FQNNGV. The CDR3 runs 13 residues. For the CDR3, the DNA is TGTGCCAGCAGCTTAGGGACGGTCTACGAGCAGTACTTC. Translating gives CASSLGTVYEQYF.

This clone was seen just once. The V and J genes are TRBV7-2 and TRBJ1-2; tentative D call: TRBD1 (6 bases). The CDR3 is 18 amino acids. Germline lookup yields CDR1 SGHTA and CDR2 FQGNSA. V lost 5 bases to trimming and J lost 1 base, with 23 bases between them. The CDR3 DNA reads TGTGCCAGCAGCCTCCTCCCCACCGACAGGTCCAGTAACTATGGCTACACCTTC. Translation: CASSLLPTDRSSNYGYTF. The variable domain in full, completed from reference TRBV7-2 and TRBJ1-2, reads GAGVSQSPSNKVTEKGKDVELRCDPISGHTALYWYRQSLGQGLEFLIYFQGNSAPDKSGLPSDRFSAERTGGSVSTLTIQRTQQEDSAVYLCASSLLPTDRSSNYGYTFGSGTRLTVV.

This chain joins TRBV9 and TRBJ2-2; tentatively, D is TRBD2 (6 bases). CDR3 length equals 16 residues. The germline V gene has CDR1 SGDLS and CDR2 YYNGEE. V was cut by 0 bases and J by 2 bases, with 11 bases left in between. The CDR3 here is CASSVESGRNTGELFF. The CDR3 DNA is TGTGCCAGCAGCGTAGAGAGCGGGCGAAACACCGGGGAGCTGTTTTTT.

The chain is built from TRBV27 and TRBJ2-1; 12 bases match TRBD2. CDR1 MNHEY and CDR2 SMNVEV come from the germline V gene (reference sequence). The CDR3 totals 15 residues. Germline trimming cut 5 bases from V and 6 bases from J; bases unmatched to any gene: 5. The CDR3 DNA reads TGTGCCAGCAGTCTAGCGGGAGGGGTGGGCAATGAGCAGTTCTTC. It is translated as CASSLAGGVGNEQFF.

The chain joins TRBV11-3 to TRBJ2-1; D is unresolved. The CDR3 has 16 amino acids. V was pared by 4 bases and J by 0 bases, with 13 bases between. Germline V gene data show CDR1 as SGHNT and CDR2 as YENEEA. The DNA of the CDR3 is TGTGCCAGCAGCTCCGATCGCGCCCGCTCCTACAATGAGCAGTTCTTC. Its protein product is CASSSDRARSYNEQFF.

This clone was counted only a few times. This CDR3 is also generated by other DNA sequences in the sample. The chain combines TRBV19 with TRBJ1-5, with D uncertain. The CDR3 is 12 amino acids. Germline V gene sequence: CDR1 LNHDA, CDR2 SQIVND (reference sequence). Trimming left V 1 base short and J 2 bases short, with 0 bases between. The CDR3 reads CASSIGNQPQHF. CDR3 bases: TGTGCCAGTAGTATAGGCAATCAGCCCCAGCATTTT. The variable domain in full, with the rest retrieved from reference TRBV19 and TRBJ1-5, is DGGITQSPKYLFRKEGQNVTLSCEQNLNHDAMYWYRQDPGQGLRLIYYSQIVNDFQKGDIAEGYSVSREKKESFPLTVTSAQKNPTAFYLCASSIGNQPQHFGDGTRLSIL.

This chain links TRBV7-6 with TRBJ2-2; D could derive from TRBD1 or TRBD2 (6 bases each). The CDR3 loop spans 17 amino acids. The ends were cut back, 6 bases at V and 0 bases at J, with 17 bases in the middle. Per germline, CDR1 SGHVS and CDR2 FNYEAQ. The CDR3 here is CASRPRGDPSNTGELFF. CDR3 DNA sequence: TGTGCCAGCAGGCCTAGGGGGGACCCTTCGAACACCGGGGAGCTGTTTTTT.

V and J are TRBV9 and TRBJ2-1; D is unclear. V was shortened by 0 bases and J by 0 bases, with 16 bases between the two germline ends. This CDR3 comprises 18 residues. The germline V gene encodes CDR1 SGDLS and CDR2 YYNGEE. This CDR3 reads CASSVGPSRLSSYNEQFF. The CDR3 coding sequence is TGTGCCAGCAGCGTAGGCCCCTCTAGGCTGAGCTCCTACAATGAGCAGTTCTTC.

This chain connects TRBV9 to TRBJ2-1; D unresolved. The CDR3 covers 14 residues. Trimming pared 2 bases from V and 5 bases from J, leaving 11 bases between. Germline assignment: CDR1 SGDLS and CDR2 YYNGEE. DNA for the CDR3: TGTGCCAGCAGCGTGACAAGAAGGGACAATGAGCAGTTCTTC. It is translated as CASSVTRRDNEQFF.

V is TRBV27 and J is TRBJ1-2; no firm D call. The CDR3 is made up of 13 amino acids. Between the trimmed V and J ends, which lost 5 bases and 6 bases, there was a span of 13 bases. Per the germline V gene, CDR1 is MNHEY and CDR2 is SMNVEV (reference sequence). The CDR3 coding sequence is TGTGCCAGCAGTCCGACCGGCCCGGATGGCTACACCTTC. Translating gives CASSPTGPDGYTF.

The count of this clone is one. V is TRBV11-2 and J is TRBJ2-7; D is possibly TRBD1 (6 bases). The V end was cut by 7 bases, the J end by 5 bases, with 21 bases between. The CDR3 runs to 15 residues. Germline loops: CDR1 SGHAT, CDR2 FQNNGV. CDR3 nucleotides: TGTGCCAGCACCCCCGAGGCAGGGGTGATCCACGAGCAGTACTTC. Its translation: CASTPEAGVIHEQYF.

The chain is built from TRBV5-4 and TRBJ1-1; D possibly corresponds to TRBD1 (5 bases). The V gene lost 6 bases and the J gene lost 8 bases, with 11 bases spanning the gap. Germline CDR1 SGHNT, CDR2 YYREEE (reference sequence). CDR3 length equals 11 residues. As DNA, the CDR3 is TGTGCCAGCACCCTCGGGGGGGAAGCTTTCTTT. Its protein is CASTLGGEAFF.

The chain uses TRBV5-6 and TRBJ2-5, with 10 bases matching TRBD1. The last part of the DNA fits TRBJ2-7 better; the J call may be wrong. Germline assignment: CDR1 SGHDT and CDR2 YYEEEE. The CDR3 is 15 amino acids. As DNA, the CDR3 is TGTGCCAGCAGCTTTTTCGGGACAGGGGCCTACGAGCAGTACTTC. Amino acids: CASSFFGTGAYEQYF.

The V call is TRBV4-2, the J call TRBJ2-7; 8 bases match TRBD2. The V gene end was trimmed by 3 bases and the J gene end by 4 bases; junction bases not matched to a gene: 8. Germline CDR1 reads LGHNA; CDR2 reads YNFKEQ. The CDR3 has 15 residues. The CDR3 sequence: CASSQVETSVYEQYF. The DNA of the CDR3 is TGTGCCAGCAGCCAGGTAGAGACTAGCGTATACGAGCAGTACTTC.

V and J are TRBV15 and TRBJ2-5, with D tentatively TRBD2 (6 bases). V was cut by 5 bases and J by 5 bases, with 18 bases left in between. The germline V gene encodes CDR1 LNHNV and CDR2 YYDKDF (reference sequence). This CDR3 has 15 residues. CDR3 in DNA: TGTGCCACCAGCCCCTATGGGGGGAGTTCGGAGACCCAGTACTTC. Translating it yields CATSPYGGSSETQYF.

Notes on this clone: One end of the junction does not line up with germline, which may come from a read error. The CDR3 DNA sequence: TGTGCCAGCAGTGAAGCCGGGGGGTATGACTACACCTTC. Translation: CASSEAGGYDYTF. The gene calls are TRBV2 and TRBJ1-2; a possible D gene is TRBD1 (5 bases). This CDR3 has 13 amino acids. Germline V gene lookup returns CDR1 SNHLY and CDR2 FYNNEI.